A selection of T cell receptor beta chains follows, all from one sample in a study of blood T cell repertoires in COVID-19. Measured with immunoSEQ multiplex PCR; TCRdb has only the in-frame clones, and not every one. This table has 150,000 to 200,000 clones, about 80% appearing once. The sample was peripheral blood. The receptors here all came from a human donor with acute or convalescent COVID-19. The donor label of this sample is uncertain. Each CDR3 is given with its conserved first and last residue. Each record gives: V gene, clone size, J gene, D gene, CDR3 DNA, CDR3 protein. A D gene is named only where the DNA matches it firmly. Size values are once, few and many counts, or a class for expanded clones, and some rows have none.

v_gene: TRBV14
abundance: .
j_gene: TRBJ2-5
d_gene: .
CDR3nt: TGTGCCAGCAGCCAAGACCTCTTATCAGGGGCCCAGACCCAGTACTTC
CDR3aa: CASSQDLLSGAQTQYF

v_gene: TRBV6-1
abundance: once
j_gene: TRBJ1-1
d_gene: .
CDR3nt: TGTGCCAGCAGTGAAGCGCTGAGGAGGGAGGCTTTCTTT
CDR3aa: CASSEALRREAFF

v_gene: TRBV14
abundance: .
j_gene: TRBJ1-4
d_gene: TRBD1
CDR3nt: TGTGCCAGCAGTCGAGTTGGGACAGGAAGAACCGGACTGTTTTTT
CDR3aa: CASSRVGTGRTGLFF

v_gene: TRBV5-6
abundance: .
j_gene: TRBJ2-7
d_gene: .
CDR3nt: TGTGCCAGCAGCTTGCAGGGGCACTACGAGCAGTACTTC
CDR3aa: CASSLQGHYEQYF

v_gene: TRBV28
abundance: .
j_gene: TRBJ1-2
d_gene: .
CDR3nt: TGTGCCAGCAGTTCCCACAGGGTACCCGGCTACACCTTC
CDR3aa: CASSSHRVPGYTF

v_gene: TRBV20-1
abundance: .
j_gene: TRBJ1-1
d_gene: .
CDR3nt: TGCATCCCCCAACAGACTGAAGCTTTCTTT
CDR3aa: CIPQQTEAFF

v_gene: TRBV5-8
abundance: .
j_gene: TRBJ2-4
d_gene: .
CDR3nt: TGTGCCAGCACCACTTCGGGAGCCAAAAACATTCAGTACTTC
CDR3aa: CASTTSGAKNIQYF

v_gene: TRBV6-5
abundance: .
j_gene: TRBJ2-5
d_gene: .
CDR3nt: TGTGCCAGCGTCCTCTCCGGGTACCAAGAGACCCAGTACTTC
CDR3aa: CASVLSGYQETQYF

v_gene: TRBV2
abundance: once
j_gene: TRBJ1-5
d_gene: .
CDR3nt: TGTGCCAGCAGAGACGGGACATTTAGCAATCAGCCCCAGCATTTT
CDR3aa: CASRDGTFSNQPQHF

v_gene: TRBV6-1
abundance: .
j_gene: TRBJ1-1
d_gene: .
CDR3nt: TGTGCCAGCAGTGAACCTCAGGGGCGGACTGAAGCTTTCTTT
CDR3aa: CASSEPQGRTEAFF

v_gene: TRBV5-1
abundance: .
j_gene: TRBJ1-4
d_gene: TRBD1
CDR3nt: TGCGCCAGCAGCAACCCCGGGACAGCTCCTAATGAAAAACTGTTTTTT
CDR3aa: CASSNPGTAPNEKLFF

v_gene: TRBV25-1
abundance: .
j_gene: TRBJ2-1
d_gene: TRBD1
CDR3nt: TGTGCCAGCAGTGATCCCACCGGGACAGGGGTCCGCGATGAGCAGTTCTTC
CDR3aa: CASSDPTGTGVRDEQFF

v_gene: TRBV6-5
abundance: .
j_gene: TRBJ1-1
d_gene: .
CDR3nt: TGTGCCAGCAGTTACGTCGGGGGGGGCCACACTGAAGCTTTCTTT
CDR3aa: CASSYVGGGHTEAFF

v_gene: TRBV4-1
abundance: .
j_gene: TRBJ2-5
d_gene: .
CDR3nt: TGCGCCAGCAGCCAAGATTTACTAGCACAAGAGACCCAGTACTTC
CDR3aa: CASSQDLLAQETQYF

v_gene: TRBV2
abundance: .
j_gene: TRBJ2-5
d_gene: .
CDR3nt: TGTGCCAGCAGCGACCTACGAAAGGGGTCGCAAGAGACCCAGTACTTC
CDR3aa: CASSDLRKGSQETQYF

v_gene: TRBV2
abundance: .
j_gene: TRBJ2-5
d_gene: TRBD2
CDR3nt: TGTGCCAGCAGCTTCACTAGCGGCCAAGAGACCCAGTACTTC
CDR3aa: CASSFTSGQETQYF

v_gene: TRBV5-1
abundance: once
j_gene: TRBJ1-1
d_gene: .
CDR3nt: TGCGCCAGCAGCTTACTAGGACAGCCCGGGGAAGCTTTCTTT
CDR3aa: CASSLLGQPGEAFF

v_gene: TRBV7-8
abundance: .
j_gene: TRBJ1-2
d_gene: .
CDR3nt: TGTGCCAGCAGCTTCCCAGGGCTGGGTGAAGATGGCTACACCTTC
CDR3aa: CASSFPGLGEDGYTF

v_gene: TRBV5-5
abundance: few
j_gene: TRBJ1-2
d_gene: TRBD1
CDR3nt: TGTGCCAGCAGCTTGGACAGGGGGCTGGGTAACTATGGCTACACCTTC
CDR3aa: CASSLDRGLGNYGYTF

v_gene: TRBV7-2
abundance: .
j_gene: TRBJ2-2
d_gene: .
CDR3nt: TGTGCCAGCAGCTACGCCGGGGGGCAAGGGGAGCTGTTTTTT
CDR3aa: CASSYAGGQGELFF

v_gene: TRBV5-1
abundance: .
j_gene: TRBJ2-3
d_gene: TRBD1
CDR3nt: TGCGCCAGCAGCCCAAGACAGGGAAGCACAGATACGCAGTATTTT
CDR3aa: CASSPRQGSTDTQYF

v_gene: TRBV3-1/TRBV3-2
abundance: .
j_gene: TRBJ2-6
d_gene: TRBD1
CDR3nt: TGTGCCAGCAGTGCAATCGTCGGACAGGCAAGCTCTGGGGCCAACGTCCTGACTTTC
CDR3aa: CASSAIVGQASSGANVLTF

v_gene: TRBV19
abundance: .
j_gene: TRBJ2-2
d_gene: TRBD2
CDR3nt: TGTGCCAGTAGTATTATCGGGGGGGGCAGCACCGGGGAGCCGTTTTTT
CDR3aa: CASSIIGGGSTGEPFF

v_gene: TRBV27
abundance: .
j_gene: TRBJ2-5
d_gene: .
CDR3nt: TGTGCCAGCAGCTGGCAGGGACAAGAGACCCAGTACTTC
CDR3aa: CASSWQGQETQYF

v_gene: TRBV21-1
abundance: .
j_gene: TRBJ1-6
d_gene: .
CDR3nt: TGTGCCAGCACCCCCCGCGGGCAGGGGGCGGATGAGAATTCACCCCTCCACTTT
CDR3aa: CASTPRGQGADENSPLHF

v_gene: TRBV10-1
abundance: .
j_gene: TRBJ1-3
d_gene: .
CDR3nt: TGCGCCAGCCGACAGGATCCTGGAAACACCATATATTTT
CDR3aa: CASRQDPGNTIYF

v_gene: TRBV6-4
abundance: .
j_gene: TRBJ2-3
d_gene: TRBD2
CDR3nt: TGTGCCAGCAGTGACGGGGCGGGAGGGCAAGATACGCAGTATTTT
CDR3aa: CASSDGAGGQDTQYF

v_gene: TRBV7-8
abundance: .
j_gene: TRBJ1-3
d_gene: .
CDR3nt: TGTGCCAGCAGCGCCGGCAGGGAGGGATACACCATATATTTT
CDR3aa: CASSAGREGYTIYF

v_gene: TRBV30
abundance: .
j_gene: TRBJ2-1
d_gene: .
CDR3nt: TGTGCCTGGAGTTCCACCCCCCTCGGGCAGTTCTTC
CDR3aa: CAWSSTPLGQFF

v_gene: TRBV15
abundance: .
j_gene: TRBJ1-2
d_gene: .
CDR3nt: TGTGCCACCAGCAGAGATAAAGGAGTGTGGGGCTACACCTTC
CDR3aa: CATSRDKGVWGYTF

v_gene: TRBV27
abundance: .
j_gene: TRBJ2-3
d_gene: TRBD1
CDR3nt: TGTGCCAGCAGTTCTACGACCGAACAGGGGGCTGGCACAGATACGCAGTATTTT
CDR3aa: CASSSTTEQGAGTDTQYF

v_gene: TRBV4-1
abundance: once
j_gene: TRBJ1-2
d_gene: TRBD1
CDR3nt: TGCGCCAGCAGCCAAGAGGAAACGCCGGGACAGTATGGCTACACCTTC
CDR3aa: CASSQEETPGQYGYTF

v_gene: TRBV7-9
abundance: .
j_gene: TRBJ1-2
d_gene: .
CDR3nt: TGTGCCAGCAGCTTAGAGGGGGAGGGAAACTATGGCTACACCTTC
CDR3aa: CASSLEGEGNYGYTF

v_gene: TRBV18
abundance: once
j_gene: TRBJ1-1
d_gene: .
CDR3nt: TGTGCCAGCTCACTGGGACATCCGAACACTGAAGCTTTCTTT
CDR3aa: CASSLGHPNTEAFF

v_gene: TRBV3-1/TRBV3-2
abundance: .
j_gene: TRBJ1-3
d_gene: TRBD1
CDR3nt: TGTGCCAGCAGCCAAGAGGTGGGGACAGGGGGCAACACCATATATTTT
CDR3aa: CASSQEVGTGGNTIYF

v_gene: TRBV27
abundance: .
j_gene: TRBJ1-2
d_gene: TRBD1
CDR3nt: TGTGCCAGCAGTTTAGCGGACAGGGGGAGCGGCTACACCTTC
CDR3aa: CASSLADRGSGYTF

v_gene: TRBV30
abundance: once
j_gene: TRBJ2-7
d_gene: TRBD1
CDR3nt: TGTGCCTGGAGTTTTCAGGGGGCGAGGGAGCAGTACTTC
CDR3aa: CAWSFQGAREQYF

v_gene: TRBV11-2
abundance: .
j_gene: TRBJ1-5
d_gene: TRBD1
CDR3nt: TGTGCCAGCAGTATGGACAGGGTGGGAAATCAGCCCCAGCATTTT
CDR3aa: CASSMDRVGNQPQHF

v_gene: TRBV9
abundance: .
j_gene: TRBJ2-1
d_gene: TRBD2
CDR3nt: TGTGCCAGCAGCGTCTCTGGGACTAGCAGCCTCTACAATGAGCAGTTCTTC
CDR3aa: CASSVSGTSSLYNEQFF

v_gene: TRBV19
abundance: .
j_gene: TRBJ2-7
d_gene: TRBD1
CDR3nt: TGTGCCAGTAGTACCCGGACAGGGCCCTACGAGCAGTACTTC
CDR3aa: CASSTRTGPYEQYF

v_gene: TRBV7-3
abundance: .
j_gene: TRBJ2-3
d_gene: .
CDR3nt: TGTGCCAGCAGCTTCGGGGGAAAAAGCACAGATACGCAGTATTTT
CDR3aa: CASSFGGKSTDTQYF

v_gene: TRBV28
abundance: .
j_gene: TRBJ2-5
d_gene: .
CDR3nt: TGTGCCAGCAGGGACTCAGGGGTGGAGACCCAGTACTTC
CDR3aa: CASRDSGVETQYF

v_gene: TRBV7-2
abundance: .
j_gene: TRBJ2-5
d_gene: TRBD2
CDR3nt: TGTGCCAGCAGCCCCCAGACTAGCTCGGAGACCCAGTACTTC
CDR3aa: CASSPQTSSETQYF

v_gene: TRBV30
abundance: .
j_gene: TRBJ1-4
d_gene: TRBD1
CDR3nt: TGTGCCTGGTCCCGGGACAGGAGCAGGACTAATGAAAAACTGTTTTTT
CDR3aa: CAWSRDRSRTNEKLFF

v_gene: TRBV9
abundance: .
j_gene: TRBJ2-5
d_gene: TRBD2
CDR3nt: TGTGCCAGCAGCCCGGACTCCCGAGCGGGGGGCCAAGAGACCCAGTACTTC
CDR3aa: CASSPDSRAGGQETQYF

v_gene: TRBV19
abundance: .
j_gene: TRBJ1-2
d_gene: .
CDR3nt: TGTGCCAGCATACAAGACTATGGCTACACCTTC
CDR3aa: CASIQDYGYTF

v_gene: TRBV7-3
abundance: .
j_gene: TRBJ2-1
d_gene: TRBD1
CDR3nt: TGTGCCAGCAGCTTGCGTGGGACAGCATACAATGAGCAGTTCTTC
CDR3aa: CASSLRGTAYNEQFF

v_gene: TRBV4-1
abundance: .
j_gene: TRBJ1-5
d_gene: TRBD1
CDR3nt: TGCGCCAGCAGCGCCCGGGACAGGGAAACCCTCAATCAGCCCCAGCATTTT
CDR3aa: CASSARDRETLNQPQHF

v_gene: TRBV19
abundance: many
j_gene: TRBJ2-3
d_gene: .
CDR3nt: TGTGCCAGTAGTACAGGTCTGGGTACGCAGTATTTT
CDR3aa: CASSTGLGTQYF

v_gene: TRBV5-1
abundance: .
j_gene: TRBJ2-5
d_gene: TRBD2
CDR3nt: TGCGCCAGCAGCGGGGGACTAGTGGAAGAGACCCAGTACTTC
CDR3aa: CASSGGLVEETQYF

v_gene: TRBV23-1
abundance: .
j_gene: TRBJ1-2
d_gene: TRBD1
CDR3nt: TGCGCCAGCACTCGCTTCCGGAGGGGGCAGGACTATGGCTACACCTTC
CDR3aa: CASTRFRRGQDYGYTF

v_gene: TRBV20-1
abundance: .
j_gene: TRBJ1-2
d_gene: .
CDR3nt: TGCAGTGCTGTTACAGGGAACGGCTACACCTTC
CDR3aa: CSAVTGNGYTF

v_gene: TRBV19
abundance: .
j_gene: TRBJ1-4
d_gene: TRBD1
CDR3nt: TGTGCCAGTAGGGGGGGACAGGATAATGAAAAACTGTTTTTT
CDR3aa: CASRGGQDNEKLFF

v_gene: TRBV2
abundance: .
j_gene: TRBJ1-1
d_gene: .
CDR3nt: TGTGCCAGCAGTGACTGGGGGGTGCACACTGAAGCTTTCTTT
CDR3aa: CASSDWGVHTEAFF

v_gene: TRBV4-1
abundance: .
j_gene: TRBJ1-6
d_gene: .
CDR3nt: TGCGCCAGCAGCCAAGAAGGGTCGGCAGGGAATTCACCCCTCCACTTT
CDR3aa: CASSQEGSAGNSPLHF

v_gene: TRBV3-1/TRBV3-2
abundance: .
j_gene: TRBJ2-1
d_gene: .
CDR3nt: TGTGCCAGCAGCCATTGGTCTGGCCCCCACAATGAGCAGTTCTTC
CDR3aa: CASSHWSGPHNEQFF

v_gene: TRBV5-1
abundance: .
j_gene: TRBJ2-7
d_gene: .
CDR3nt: TGCGCCAGCAGCTCCTACAGGGACTCCTACGAGCAGTACTTC
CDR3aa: CASSSYRDSYEQYF